This is a list of T cell receptor beta chains from one sample in a study of T-cell memory formation after mild COVID-19. TCRdb called the 5' RACE reads again in MiXCR, with one record for every CDR3 protein. The sample yields 350,000 to 500,000 distinct CDR3 sequences, 20% seen once. Sequences were obtained from PBMCs or a T cell subset sorted from them (not recorded which). The receptors come from an adult woman who had mild COVID-19 (a few samples of this study predate the infection). Cell type and time point are not known. Each CDR3 is given with its conserved first and last residue. The order of the fields is D gene, V gene, J gene, clone size, CDR3 DNA, CDR3 protein. The D gene is left open where the match is weak. Clone size, where shown, is once, few, many, or a class for clones that have expanded.

>NA|TRBV7-9|TRBJ1-5|NA
TGTGCCAGCAGCACAAGTACAGGGTGGGATAGCAATCAGCCCCAGCATTTT
CASSTSTGWDSNQPQHF
>NA|TRBV24-1|TRBJ1-3|few
TGTGCCACCAGTAGCGCCGGGGGCCCTGGAAACACCATATATTTT
CATSSAGGPGNTIYF
>TRBD1|TRBV6-5|TRBJ2-4|few
TGTGCCAGCAGTCCAGTACCGGGACAGACCTATTATGACATTCAGTACTTC
CASSPVPGQTYYDIQYF
>NA|TRBV4-1|TRBJ1-5|NA
TGCGCCAGCAGCCAAGGCCGGGGGGGCCTCAATCAGCCCCAGCATTTT
CASSQGRGGLNQPQHF
>NA|TRBV7-8|TRBJ2-7|NA
TGTGCCAGCAGCTTAGAGGCCATCTACGAGCAGTACTTC
CASSLEAIYEQYF
>NA|TRBV24-1|TRBJ2-2|NA
TGTGCCACCAGTGATGTATCAGGGCTCGGGACCGGGGAGCTGTTTTTT
CATSDVSGLGTGELFF
>NA|TRBV20-1|TRBJ1-1|NA
TGCAGTGCTAGGGGTCCCCAGGACGGAGCTTTCTTT
CSARGPQDGAFF
>NA|TRBV12-3/TRBV12-4|TRBJ2-5|few
TGTGCCAGCAGTTTGGACAACCAAGAGACCCAGTACTTC
CASSLDNQETQYF
>TRBD1|TRBV20-1|TRBJ1-5|few
TGCAGTGCGCAGGGGGGTTATAGCAATCAGCCCCAGCATTTT
CSAQGGYSNQPQHF
>NA|TRBV5-1|TRBJ1-1|few
TGCGCCAGCAGCTTGGGGACTTGGAACACTGAAGCTTTCTTT
CASSLGTWNTEAFF
>TRBD2|TRBV3-1|TRBJ2-1|NA
TGTGCCAGCAGCCAAGAGGCCCTAGCGGGGTCCTACAATGAGCAGTTCTTC
CASSQEALAGSYNEQFF
>TRBD1|TRBV20-1|TRBJ2-7|NA
TGCAGTGCTAGAGGATGGCAGGGGGCAATCTACGAGCAGTACTTC
CSARGWQGAIYEQYF
>TRBD2|TRBV3-1|TRBJ2-7|NA
TGTGCCAGCAGCCGCAAGTCCCCCACCCTAGCGGGGGGCTCCTACGAGCAGTACTTC
CASSRKSPTLAGGSYEQYF
>TRBD1|TRBV5-4|TRBJ2-7|few
TGTGCCAGCAGCTTGGACAGGGGTGGGCAGTACTTC
CASSLDRGGQYF
>NA|TRBV12-3/TRBV12-4|TRBJ2-2|few
TGTGCCAGCAGGCAAACCCAGGGTCCCGGGGAGCTGTTTTTT
CASRQTQGPGELFF
>NA|TRBV6-2/TRBV6-3|TRBJ2-5|many
TGTGCCAGCAGTTCAATCAGGAGGGCAGAGACCCAGTACTTC
CASSSIRRAETQYF
>NA|TRBV9|TRBJ2-3|few
TGTGCCAGCAGCGTATCAGGGGGGGCTATCGGCACAGATACGCAGTATTTT
CASSVSGGAIGTDTQYF
>TRBD2|TRBV7-2|TRBJ2-5|few
TGTGCCAGCAGCTGGACTAGCGGGGGAGGGGAGACCCAGTACTTC
CASSWTSGGGETQYF
>NA|TRBV5-1|TRBJ2-7|few
TGCGCCAGCAGCTTGGCGGACACACCCTCCTACGAGCAGTACTTC
CASSLADTPSYEQYF
>TRBD1|TRBV5-6|TRBJ1-2|NA
TGTGCCAGCAGCTTGAAGGGGGCGCGCTATGGCTACACCTTC
CASSLKGARYGYTF
>NA|TRBV2|TRBJ2-3|few
TGTGCCAGCAGCCCCAACAATGGGGCAGATACGCAGTATTTT
CASSPNNGADTQYF
>NA|TRBV20-1|TRBJ1-2|NA
TGCAGCGCTTATGTGGCCGGGTACTATGGCTACACCTTC
CSAYVAGYYGYTF
>NA|TRBV5-4|TRBJ2-1|many
TGTGCCAGCAGCTTAGGGGGGGCGGGCAATGAGCAGTTCTTC
CASSLGGAGNEQFF
>NA|TRBV7-2|TRBJ2-1|few
TGTGCCAGCGAGCACGGGTTTGGGACCTACAATGAGCAGTTCTTC
CASEHGFGTYNEQFF
>NA|TRBV15|TRBJ2-3|NA
TGTGCCACCAGCTCCCGGGGGCCGGGCACAGATACGCAGTATTTT
CATSSRGPGTDTQYF
>NA|TRBV7-6|TRBJ1-6|NA
TGTGCCAGCAGCTACTATAATTCACCCCTCCACTTT
CASSYYNSPLHF
>NA|TRBV5-5|TRBJ2-7|few
TGTGCCAGCAGCGTAGGAAACGCGGGGTACGAGCAGTACTTC
CASSVGNAGYEQYF
>NA|TRBV2|TRBJ1-2|NA
TGTGCCAGCAGTGACAGGGCTGGCTACACCTTC
CASSDRAGYTF
>TRBD2|TRBV6-2/TRBV6-3|TRBJ2-3|NA
TGTGCCAGCAGCCCGGGACTAGCGGGAGTGAGAACAGATACGCAGTATTTT
CASSPGLAGVRTDTQYF
>NA|TRBV20-1|TRBJ2-1|NA
TGCAGTGCTAGAGATCGGGGGCAGTACAATGAGCAGTTCTTC
CSARDRGQYNEQFF
>NA|TRBV6-2/TRBV6-3|TRBJ2-7|NA
TGTGCCAGCAGTCGGGAGGGGGCCGGCGAGCAGTACTTC
CASSREGAGEQYF
>NA|TRBV9|TRBJ2-1|few
TGTGCCAGCAGCGTAGTAGGGGGTGCCTACAATGAGCAGTTCTTC
CASSVVGGAYNEQFF
>TRBD1|TRBV6-5|TRBJ2-7|NA
TGTGCCAGCAGTCCTACAGGGGGCATCAGGTCCGAGCAGTACTTC
CASSPTGGIRSEQYF
>TRBD2|TRBV2|TRBJ2-1|few
TGTGCCAGCAAGCGGACTAGCGGGGCCAATGAGCAGTTCTTC
CASKRTSGANEQFF
>NA|TRBV9|TRBJ2-5|NA
TGTGCCAGCAGCGTAGAGGGGGAGACCCAGTACTTC
CASSVEGETQYF
>NA|TRBV7-3|TRBJ2-3|NA
TGTGCCAGCAGCGTCTCCGGGACCGGTTGGGATACGCAGTATTTT
CASSVSGTGWDTQYF
>NA|TRBV24-1|TRBJ2-1|few
TGTGCCACCTCCGGAGAGGGGTGGGGCAATGAGCAGTTCTTC
CATSGEGWGNEQFF
>TRBD2|TRBV5-1|TRBJ2-3|many
TGCGCCAGCAGCTTGGAGGAGCGGGGGAGGGGAGATACGCAGTATTTT
CASSLEERGRGDTQYF
>NA|TRBV12-3/TRBV12-4|TRBJ1-5|once
TGTGCCAGCAGTTCAGGGTCATGGGAGCCCCAGCATTTT
CASSSGSWEPQHF
>NA|TRBV5-1|TRBJ2-5|few
TGCGCCAGCAGCTTTCCCGGACAGCAAGAGACCCAGTACTTC
CASSFPGQQETQYF
>NA|TRBV5-1|TRBJ2-7|NA
TGCGCCAGCAGCTTGGGGGCCGTCTCCTACGAGCAGTACTTC
CASSLGAVSYEQYF
>NA|TRBV5-5|TRBJ1-2|few
TGTGCCAGCAGCTTGGATCCTTTTAACTATGGCTACACCTTC
CASSLDPFNYGYTF
>NA|TRBV10-3|TRBJ2-7|NA
TGTGCCATCAGTGAGTCCCCGGGTCCGGACGAGCAGTACTTC
CAISESPGPDEQYF
>NA|TRBV12-3/TRBV12-4|TRBJ1-5|many
TGTGCCAGCAGTTTAGCGAAGGGGCCCCAGCATTTT
CASSLAKGPQHF
>NA|TRBV9|TRBJ2-3|NA
TGTGCCAGCAGCGCCACAGGGTCCCCTCCTGGTAATACGCAGTATTTT
CASSATGSPPGNTQYF
>TRBD1|TRBV7-9|TRBJ2-7|many
TGTGCCAGCAGCTGGGACAGGGCCTACGAGCAGTACTTC
CASSWDRAYEQYF
>NA|TRBV6-2/TRBV6-3|TRBJ1-2|few
TGTGCCAGCACCCCCGCTTCGGTTCAGGGTGGACAAAACTATGGCTACACCTTC
CASTPASVQGGQNYGYTF
>NA|TRBV7-3|TRBJ2-3|NA
TGTGCCAGCAGCTCCAGCGGAGTGAATACGCAGTATTTT
CASSSSGVNTQYF
>TRBD2|TRBV11-1|TRBJ2-1|NA
TGTGCCAGCAGCCCGGGGGGGCGGGGCAGGGAGAATGAGCAGTTCTTC
CASSPGGRGRENEQFF
>NA|TRBV14|TRBJ1-3|many
TGTGCCAGCAGCCAAGATCTAGCTTCAGTCTCTGGAAACACCATATATTTT
CASSQDLASVSGNTIYF
>TRBD2|TRBV5-1|TRBJ2-1|few
TGCGCCAGCAGATCCGGGAGGGCCAATGAGCAGTTCTTC
CASRSGRANEQFF
>TRBD1|TRBV7-2|TRBJ1-1|few
TGTGCCAGCAGCTTAGCGACAGGGAGGGGGACTGAAGCTTTCTTT
CASSLATGRGTEAFF
>NA|TRBV29-1|TRBJ2-7|few
TGCAGCGTGGCCCAAGGGGGGGATTACGAGCAGTACTTC
CSVAQGGDYEQYF
>TRBD1|TRBV12-3/TRBV12-4|TRBJ1-1|NA
TGTGCCAGCAGGGATGAGGGCAGGGGGCGGACTGAAGCTTTCTTT
CASRDEGRGRTEAFF
>TRBD2|TRBV18|TRBJ2-5|NA
TGTGCCAGCTCACCTAGAGGGGCGGGAGTTACCGAGACCCAGTACTTC
CASSPRGAGVTETQYF
>NA|TRBV9|TRBJ2-1|NA
TGTGCCAGCAGCGTAGCTTCCGGCCATGAGCAGTTCTTC
CASSVASGHEQFF
>TRBD2|TRBV7-9|TRBJ2-1|few
TGTGCCAGCAGCTCTCCGGGACTAGCGGGTAACAATGAGCAGTTCTTC
CASSSPGLAGNNEQFF
>NA|TRBV3-1|TRBJ1-1|few
TGTGCCAGCAGTGGACTGGAGGGGACTGAAGCTTTCTTT
CASSGLEGTEAFF
>TRBD1|TRBV5-1|TRBJ1-2|NA
TGCGCCAGCAGTTGGGACAGGGAGGACTATGGCTACACCTTC
CASSWDREDYGYTF